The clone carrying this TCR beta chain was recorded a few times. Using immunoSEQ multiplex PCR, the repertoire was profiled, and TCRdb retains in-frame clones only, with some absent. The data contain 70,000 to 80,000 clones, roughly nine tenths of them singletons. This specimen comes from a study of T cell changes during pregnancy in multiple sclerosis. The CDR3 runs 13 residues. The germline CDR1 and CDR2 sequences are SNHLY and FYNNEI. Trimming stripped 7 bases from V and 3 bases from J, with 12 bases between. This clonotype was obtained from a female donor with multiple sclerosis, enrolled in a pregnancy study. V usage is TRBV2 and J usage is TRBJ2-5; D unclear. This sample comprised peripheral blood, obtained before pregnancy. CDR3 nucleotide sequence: TGTGCCAGCATTGGAGCTAATGAAGAGACCCAGTACTTC. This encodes CASIGANEETQYF. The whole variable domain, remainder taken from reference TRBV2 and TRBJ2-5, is EPEVTQTPSHQVTQMGQEVILRCVPISNHLYFYWYRQILGQKVEFLVSFYNNEISEKSEIFDDQFSVERPDGSNFTLKIRSTKLEDSAMYFCASIGANEETQYFGPGTRLLVL.